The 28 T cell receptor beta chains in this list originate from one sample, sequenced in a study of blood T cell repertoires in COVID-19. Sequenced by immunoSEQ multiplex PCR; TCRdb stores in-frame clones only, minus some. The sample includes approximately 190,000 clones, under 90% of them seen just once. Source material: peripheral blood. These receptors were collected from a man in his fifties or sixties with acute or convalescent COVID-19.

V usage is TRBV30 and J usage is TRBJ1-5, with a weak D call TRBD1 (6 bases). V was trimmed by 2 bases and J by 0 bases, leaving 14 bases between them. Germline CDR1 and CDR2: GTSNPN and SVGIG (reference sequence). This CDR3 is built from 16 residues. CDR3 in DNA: TGTGCCTGGAGTCGCAAGGGGGTTTATAGCAATCAGCCCCAGCATTTT. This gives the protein CAWSRKGVYSNQPQHF.

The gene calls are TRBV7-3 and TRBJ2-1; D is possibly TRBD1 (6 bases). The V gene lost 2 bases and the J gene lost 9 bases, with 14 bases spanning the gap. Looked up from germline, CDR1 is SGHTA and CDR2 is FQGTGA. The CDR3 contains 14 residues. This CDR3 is CASSLGAGAVEQFF. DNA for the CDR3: TGTGCCAGCAGCTTAGGGGCAGGGGCCGTTGAGCAGTTCTTC.

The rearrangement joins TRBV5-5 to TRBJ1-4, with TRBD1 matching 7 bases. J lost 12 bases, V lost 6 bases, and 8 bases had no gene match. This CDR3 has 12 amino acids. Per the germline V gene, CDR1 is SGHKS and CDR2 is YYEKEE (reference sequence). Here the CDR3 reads CASNEPGTELFF. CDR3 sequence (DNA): TGTGCCAGCAACGAACCGGGGACAGAACTGTTTTTT.

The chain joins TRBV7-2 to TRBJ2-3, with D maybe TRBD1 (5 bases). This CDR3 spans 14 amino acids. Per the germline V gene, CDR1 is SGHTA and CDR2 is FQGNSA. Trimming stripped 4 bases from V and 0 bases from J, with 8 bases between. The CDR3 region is CASSSRQSTDTQYF. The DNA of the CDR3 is TGTGCCAGCAGCTCCCGACAGAGCACAGATACGCAGTATTTT.

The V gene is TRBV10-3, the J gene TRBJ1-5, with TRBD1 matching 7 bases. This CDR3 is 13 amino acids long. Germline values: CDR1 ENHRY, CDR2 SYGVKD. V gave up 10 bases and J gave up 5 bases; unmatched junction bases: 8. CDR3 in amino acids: CATAGQADQPQHF. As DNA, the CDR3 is TGTGCCACCGCCGGACAGGCCGATCAGCCCCAGCATTTT.

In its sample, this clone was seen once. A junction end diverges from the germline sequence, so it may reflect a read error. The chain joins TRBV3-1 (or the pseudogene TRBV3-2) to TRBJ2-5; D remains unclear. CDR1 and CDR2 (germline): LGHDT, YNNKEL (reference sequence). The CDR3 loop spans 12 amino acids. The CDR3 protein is CASSQNQETQYF. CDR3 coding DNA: TGTGCCAGCAGCCAAAACCAGGAGACCCAGTACTTC.

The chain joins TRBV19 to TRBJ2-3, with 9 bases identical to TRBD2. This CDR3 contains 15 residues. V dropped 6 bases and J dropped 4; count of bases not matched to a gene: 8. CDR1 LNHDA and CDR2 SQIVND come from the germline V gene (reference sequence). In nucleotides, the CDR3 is TGTGCCAGTAGACGGGGACTAGCAGACCCAGATACGCAGTATTTT. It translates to CASRRGLADPDTQYF.

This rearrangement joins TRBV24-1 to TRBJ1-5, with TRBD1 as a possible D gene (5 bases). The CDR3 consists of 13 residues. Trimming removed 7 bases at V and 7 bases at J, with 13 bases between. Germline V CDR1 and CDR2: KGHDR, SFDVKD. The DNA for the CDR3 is TGTGCCACCAGGCAATCGGGACTCCAGCCCCAGCATTTT. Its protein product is CATRQSGLQPQHF.

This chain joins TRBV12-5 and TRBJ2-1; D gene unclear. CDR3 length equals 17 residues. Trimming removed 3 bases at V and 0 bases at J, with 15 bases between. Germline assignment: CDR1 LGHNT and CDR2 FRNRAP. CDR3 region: CASGFSAGPSSYNEQFF. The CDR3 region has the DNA TGTGCTAGTGGTTTCTCTGCAGGCCCAAGCTCCTACAATGAGCAGTTCTTC.

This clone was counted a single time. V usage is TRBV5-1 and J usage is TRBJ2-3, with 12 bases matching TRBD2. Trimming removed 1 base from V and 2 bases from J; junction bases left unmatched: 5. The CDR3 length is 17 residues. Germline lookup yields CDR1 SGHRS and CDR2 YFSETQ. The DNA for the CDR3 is TGCGCCAGCAGCTTGTCAACTAGCGGGGGGCTCACAGATACGCAGTATTTT. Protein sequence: CASSLSTSGGLTDTQYF.

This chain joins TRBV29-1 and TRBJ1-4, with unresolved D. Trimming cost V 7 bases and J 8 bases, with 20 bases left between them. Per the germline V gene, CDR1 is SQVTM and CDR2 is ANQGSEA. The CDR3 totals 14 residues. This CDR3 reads CSGASGIRGEKLFF. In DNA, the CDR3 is TGCAGCGGAGCATCCGGGATCCGAGGGGAAAAACTGTTTTTT. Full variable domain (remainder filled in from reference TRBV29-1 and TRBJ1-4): SAVISQKPSRDICQRGTSLTIQCQVDSQVTMMFWYRQQPGQSLTLIATANQGSEATYESGFVIDKFPISRPNLTFSTLTVSNMSPEDSSIYLCSGASGIRGEKLFFGSGTQLSVL.

The CDR3 sequence: CASSPGRERNTEAFF. The DNA of the CDR3 is TGTGCCAGCTCACCGGGCAGGGAAAGGAACACTGAAGCTTTCTTT. This sequence joins TRBV18 and TRBJ1-1; D might be TRBD1 (5 bases). Germline-derived CDR1 and CDR2 are KGHSH and LQKENI. The CDR3 sequence is 15 residues long. The V end lost 3 bases, the J end lost 1 base, and 12 bases lay between the germline ends.

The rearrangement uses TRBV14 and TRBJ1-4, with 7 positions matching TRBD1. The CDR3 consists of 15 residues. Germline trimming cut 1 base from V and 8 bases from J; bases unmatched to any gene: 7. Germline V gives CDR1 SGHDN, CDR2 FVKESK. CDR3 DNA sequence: TGTGCCAGCAGCCAAGCTAGAGGGGGCTGGGAAAAACTGTTTTTT. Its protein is CASSQARGGWEKLFF.

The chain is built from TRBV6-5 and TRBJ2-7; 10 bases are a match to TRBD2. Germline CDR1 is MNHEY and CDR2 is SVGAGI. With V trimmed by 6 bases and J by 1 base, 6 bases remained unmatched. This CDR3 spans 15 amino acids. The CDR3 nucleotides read TGTGCCAGCAGAGCCAGCGGGAGGGTATCCTACGAGCAGTACTTC. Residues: CASRASGRVSYEQYF.

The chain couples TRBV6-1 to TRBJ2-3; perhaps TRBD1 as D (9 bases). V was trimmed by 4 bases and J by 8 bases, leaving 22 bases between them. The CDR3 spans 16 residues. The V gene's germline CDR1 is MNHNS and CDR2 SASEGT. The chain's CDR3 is CASSVGGDRVEGTQYF. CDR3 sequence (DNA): TGTGCCAGCAGTGTCGGGGGGGACAGGGTCGAGGGTACGCAGTATTTT.

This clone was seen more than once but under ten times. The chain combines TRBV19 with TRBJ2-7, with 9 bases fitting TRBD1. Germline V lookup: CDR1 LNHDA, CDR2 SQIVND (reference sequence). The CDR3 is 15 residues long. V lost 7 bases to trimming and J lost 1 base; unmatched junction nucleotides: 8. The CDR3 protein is CASTATGTGSYEQYF. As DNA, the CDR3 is TGTGCCAGTACCGCAACCGGGACAGGGTCCTACGAGCAGTACTTC.

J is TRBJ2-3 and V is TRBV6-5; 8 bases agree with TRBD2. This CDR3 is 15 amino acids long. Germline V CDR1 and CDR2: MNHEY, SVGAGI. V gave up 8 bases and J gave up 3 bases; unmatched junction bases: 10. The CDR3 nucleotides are TGTGCCAGCGGGCTCGGGGGGGCGGTTACAGATACGCAGTATTTT. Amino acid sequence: CASGLGGAVTDTQYF.

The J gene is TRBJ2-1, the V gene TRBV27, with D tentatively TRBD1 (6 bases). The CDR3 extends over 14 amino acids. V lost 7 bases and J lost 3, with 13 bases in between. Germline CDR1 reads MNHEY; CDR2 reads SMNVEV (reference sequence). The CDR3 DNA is TGTGCCAGCACCCCCTCGGACAGCTACAATGAGCAGTTCTTC. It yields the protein CASTPSDSYNEQFF.

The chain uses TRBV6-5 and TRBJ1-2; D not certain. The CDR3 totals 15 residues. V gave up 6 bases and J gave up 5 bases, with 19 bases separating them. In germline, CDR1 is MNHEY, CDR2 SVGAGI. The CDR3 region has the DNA TGTGCCAGCAGCCCCGCCGGGAAGGGAGGATATGGCTACACCTTC. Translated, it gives CASSPAGKGGYGYTF.

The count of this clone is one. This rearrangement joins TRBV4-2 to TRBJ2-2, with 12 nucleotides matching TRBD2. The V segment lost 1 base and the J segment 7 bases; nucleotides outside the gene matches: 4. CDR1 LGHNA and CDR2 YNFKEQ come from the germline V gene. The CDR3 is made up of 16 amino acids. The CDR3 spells CASSQASGGAGGELFF. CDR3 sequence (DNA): TGTGCCAGCAGCCAAGCTAGCGGGGGGGCCGGCGGGGAGCTGTTTTTT.

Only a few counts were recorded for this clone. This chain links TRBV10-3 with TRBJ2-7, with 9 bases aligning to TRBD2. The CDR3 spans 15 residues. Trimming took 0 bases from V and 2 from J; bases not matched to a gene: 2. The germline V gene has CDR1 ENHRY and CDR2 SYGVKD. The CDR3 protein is CAISESTSGPYEQYF. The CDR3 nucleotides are TGTGCCATCAGTGAGTCGACTAGCGGCCCCTACGAGCAGTACTTC.

The CDR3 DNA follows: TGTGCCTGGAGTGTCAGGGGCGACTATGGCTACACCTTC. Translation: CAWSVRGDYGYTF. The chain joins TRBV30 to TRBJ1-2; D may be TRBD1 (6 bases). The V and J ends lost 0 bases and 3 bases respectively, with 8 bases between them. The CDR3 consists of 13 residues. Germline assignment: CDR1 GTSNPN and CDR2 SVGIG (reference sequence).

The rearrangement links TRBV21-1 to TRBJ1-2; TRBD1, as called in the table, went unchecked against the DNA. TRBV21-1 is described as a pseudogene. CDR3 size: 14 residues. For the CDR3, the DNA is TGTGCCAGCAGCAAAGTTGGCAGGAACTATGGCTACACCTTC. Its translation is CASSKVGRNYGYTF.

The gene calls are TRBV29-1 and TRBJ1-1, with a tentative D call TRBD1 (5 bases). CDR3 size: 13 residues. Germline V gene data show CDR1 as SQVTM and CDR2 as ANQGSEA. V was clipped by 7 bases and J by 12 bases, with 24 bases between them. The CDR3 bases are TGCAGCGCCCCCAGTGGGCAGGGTAGTGTAACTTTCTTT. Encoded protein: CSAPSGQGSVTFF.

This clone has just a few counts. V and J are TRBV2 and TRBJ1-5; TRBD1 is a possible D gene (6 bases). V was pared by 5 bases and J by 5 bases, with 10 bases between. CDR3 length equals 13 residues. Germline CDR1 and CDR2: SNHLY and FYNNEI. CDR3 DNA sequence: TGTGCCAGCAGTTGGGACATTGATCAGCCCCAGCATTTT. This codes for CASSWDIDQPQHF. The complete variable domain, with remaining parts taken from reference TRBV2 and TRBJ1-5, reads EPEVTQTPSHQVTQMGQEVILRCVPISNHLYFYWYRQILGQKVEFLVSFYNNEISEKSEIFDDQFSVERPDGSNFTLKIRSTKLEDSAMYFCASSWDIDQPQHFGDGTRLSIL.

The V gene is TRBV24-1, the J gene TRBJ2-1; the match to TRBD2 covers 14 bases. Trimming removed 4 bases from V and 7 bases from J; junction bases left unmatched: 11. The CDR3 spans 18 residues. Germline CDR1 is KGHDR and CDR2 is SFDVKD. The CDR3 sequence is CATSEGTSGSLQLNEQFF. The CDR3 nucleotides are TGTGCCACCAGTGAAGGGACTAGCGGGAGCCTTCAACTAAATGAGCAGTTCTTC.

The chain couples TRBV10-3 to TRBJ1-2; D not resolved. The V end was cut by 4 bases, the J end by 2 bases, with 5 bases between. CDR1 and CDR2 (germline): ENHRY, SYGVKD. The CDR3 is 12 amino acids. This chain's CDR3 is CAISVGNYGYTF. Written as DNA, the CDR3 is TGTGCCATCAGTGTGGGCAACTATGGCTACACCTTC.

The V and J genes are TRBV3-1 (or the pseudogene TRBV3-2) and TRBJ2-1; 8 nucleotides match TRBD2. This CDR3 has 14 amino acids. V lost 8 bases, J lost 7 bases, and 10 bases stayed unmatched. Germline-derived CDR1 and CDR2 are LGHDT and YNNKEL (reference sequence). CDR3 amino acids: CASSTGGLGNEQFF. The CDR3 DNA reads TGTGCCAGCTCTACGGGAGGGTTGGGGAATGAGCAGTTCTTC.